These 4 T cell receptor beta chains share one sample of origin, sequenced in a study of identical twins. From the 5' RACE reads, TCRdb called clonotypes with MiXCR, one entry per CDR3 protein. The table lists around 490,000 distinct CDR3 sequences, approximately 16% of them singletons. These data also featured in a second study, about yellow fever vaccine responses in identical twins.

The material sequenced was CD4+ T cells sorted from blood. These receptor sequences come from a woman under 30 in good health.

This chain uses TRBV10-2 with TRBJ2-7, with TRBD2 matching 9 bases. This CDR3 spans 16 amino acids. Losses at the gene ends were 2 bases for V and 3 bases for J; bases not matched to a gene: 8. CDR1 WSHSY and CDR2 SAAADI come from the germline V gene. CDR3 sequence reads: CASSEPSGANFYEQYF. The CDR3 DNA reads as TGCGCCAGCAGTGAGCCTAGCGGGGCTAATTTCTACGAGCAGTACTTC.

A few counts support this clonotype. This rearrangement joins TRBV5-1 to TRBJ2-3, with D unclear. V was pared by 0 bases and J by 3 bases, with 11 bases between. Germline-derived CDR1 and CDR2 are SGHRS and YFSETQ. The CDR3 contains 15 residues. CDR3 sequence: CASSLVATQTDTQYF. CDR3 sequence (DNA): TGCGCCAGCAGCTTGGTGGCGACACAAACAGATACGCAGTATTTT. Supplemented by reference TRBV5-1 and TRBJ2-3, the full variable domain reads KAGVTQTPRYLIKTRGQQVTLSCSPISGHRSVSWYQQTPGQGLQFLFEYFSETQRNKGNFPGRFSGRQFSNSRSEMNVSTLELGDSALYLCASSLVATQTDTQYFGPGTRLTVL.

The chain uses TRBV7-8 and TRBJ2-3, with D perhaps matching TRBD1 (6 bases). The CDR3 has 13 residues. Germline lookup yields CDR1 SGHVS and CDR2 FQNEAQ. Trimming took off 9 bases at V and 2 bases at J, with 12 bases between the two ends. CDR3 nucleotide sequence: TGTGCCAGTAACAGGGTTATCACAGATACGCAGTATTTT. This translates into CASNRVITDTQYF. Full variable domain (missing parts from reference TRBV7-8 and TRBJ2-3): GAGVSQSPRYKVAKRGQDVALRCDPISGHVSLFWYQQALGQGPEFLTYFQNEAQLDKSGLPSDRFFAERPEGSVSTLKIQRTQQEDSAVYLCASNRVITDTQYFGPGTRLTVL.

The table lists this clonotype with a few counts. V usage is TRBV12-3 or TRBV12-4 and J usage is TRBJ2-5, with D possibly matching TRBD1 (6 bases). CDR3 size: 15 residues. V was trimmed by 6 bases and J by 1 base, leaving 15 bases between them. The CDR3 protein is CASRYQGWLQETQYF. In DNA, the CDR3 is TGTGCCAGCAGGTACCAGGGGTGGCTCCAAGAGACCCAGTACTTC.